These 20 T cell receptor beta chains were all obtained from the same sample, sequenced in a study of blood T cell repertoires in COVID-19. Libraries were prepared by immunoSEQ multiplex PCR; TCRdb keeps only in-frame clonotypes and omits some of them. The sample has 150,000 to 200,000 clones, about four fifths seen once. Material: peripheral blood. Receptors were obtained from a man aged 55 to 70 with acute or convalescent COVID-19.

The chain's CDR3 is CASSHSNLPGELFF. The CDR3 DNA reads TGTGCCAGCAGCCACTCTAACCTCCCCGGGGAGCTGTTTTTT. This rearrangement joins TRBV3-1 (or the pseudogene TRBV3-2) to TRBJ2-2; D gene uncertain. The CDR3 runs 14 residues. CDR1 is LGHDT, CDR2 YNNKEL, per germline (reference sequence). V gave up 3 bases and J gave up 6 bases, with 11 bases separating them.

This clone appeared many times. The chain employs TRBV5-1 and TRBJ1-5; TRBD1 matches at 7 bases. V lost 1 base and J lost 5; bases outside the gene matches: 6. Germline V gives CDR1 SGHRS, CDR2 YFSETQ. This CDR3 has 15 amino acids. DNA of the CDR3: TGCGCCAGCAGCTTGTCAGGGGGAAGTCATCAGCCCCAGCATTTT. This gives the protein CASSLSGGSHQPQHF.

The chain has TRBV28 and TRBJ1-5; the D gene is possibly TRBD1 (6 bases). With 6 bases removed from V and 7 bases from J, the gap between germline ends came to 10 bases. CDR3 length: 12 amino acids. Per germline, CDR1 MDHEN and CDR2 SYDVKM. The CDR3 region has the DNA TGTGCCAGCAGCCGACAGGAGCAGCCCCAGCATTTT. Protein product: CASSRQEQPQHF.

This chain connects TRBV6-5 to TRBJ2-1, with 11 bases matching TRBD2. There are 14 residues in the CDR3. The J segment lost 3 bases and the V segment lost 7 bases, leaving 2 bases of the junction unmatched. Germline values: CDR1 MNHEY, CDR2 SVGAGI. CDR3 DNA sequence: TGTGCCAGCACACTAGCGGGAGACTACAATGAGCAGTTCTTC. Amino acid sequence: CASTLAGDYNEQFF.

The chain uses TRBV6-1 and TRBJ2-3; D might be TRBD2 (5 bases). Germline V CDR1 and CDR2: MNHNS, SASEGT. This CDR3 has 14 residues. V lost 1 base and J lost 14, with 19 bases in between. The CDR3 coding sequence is TGTGCCAGCAGTGAAGAGAATCATAGAGGGATAAGGTATTTT. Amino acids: CASSEENHRGIRYF.

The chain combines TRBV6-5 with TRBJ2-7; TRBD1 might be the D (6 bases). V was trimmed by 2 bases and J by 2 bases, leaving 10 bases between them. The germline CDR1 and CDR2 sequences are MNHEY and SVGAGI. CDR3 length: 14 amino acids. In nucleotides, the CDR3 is TGTGCCAGCAGTTACGACAGGAGTCCCTACGAGCAGTACTTC. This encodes CASSYDRSPYEQYF.

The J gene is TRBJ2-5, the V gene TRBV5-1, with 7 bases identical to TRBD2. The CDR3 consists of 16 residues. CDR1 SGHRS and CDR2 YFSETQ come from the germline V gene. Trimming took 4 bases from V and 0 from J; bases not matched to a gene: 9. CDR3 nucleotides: TGCGCCAGCAGCCGTCCTAGTAGCGGGTACCAAGAGACCCAGTACTTC. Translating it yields CASSRPSSGYQETQYF.

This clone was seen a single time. The CDR3 DNA reads TGTGCCAGCAGTCCAGGGACAGCAACTAATGAAAAACTGTTTTTT. This gives the protein CASSPGTATNEKLFF. The chain employs TRBV27 and TRBJ1-4, with TRBD1 matching over 7 bases. The ends lost 5 bases at V and 0 bases at J; junction bases unmatched: 3. Germline-derived CDR1 and CDR2 are MNHEY and SMNVEV (reference sequence). The CDR3 is 15 amino acids.

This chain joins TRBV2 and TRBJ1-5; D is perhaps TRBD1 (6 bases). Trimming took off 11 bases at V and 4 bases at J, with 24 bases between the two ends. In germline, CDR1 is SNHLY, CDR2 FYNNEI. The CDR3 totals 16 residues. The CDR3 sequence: CACWGEPGGLNQPQHF. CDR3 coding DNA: TGTGCCTGCTGGGGGGAGCCGGGGGGCTTGAATCAGCCCCAGCATTTT. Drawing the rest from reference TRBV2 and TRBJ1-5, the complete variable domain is EPEVTQTPSHQVTQMGQEVILRCVPISNHLYFYWYRQILGQKVEFLVSFYNNEISEKSEIFDDQFSVERPDGSNFTLKIRSTKLEDSAMYFCACWGEPGGLNQPQHFGDGTRLSIL.

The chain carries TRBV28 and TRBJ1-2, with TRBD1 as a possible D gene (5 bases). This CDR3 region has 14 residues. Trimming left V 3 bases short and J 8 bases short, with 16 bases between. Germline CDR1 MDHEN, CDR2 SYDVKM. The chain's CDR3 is CASSLSFRGVGYTF. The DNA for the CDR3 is TGTGCCAGCAGTTTGTCCTTCCGGGGGGTCGGCTACACCTTC.

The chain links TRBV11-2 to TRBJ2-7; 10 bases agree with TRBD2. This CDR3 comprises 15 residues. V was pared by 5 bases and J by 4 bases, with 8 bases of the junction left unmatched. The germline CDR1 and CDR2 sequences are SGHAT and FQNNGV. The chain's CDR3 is CASSPPGTSVYEQYF. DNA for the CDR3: TGTGCCAGCAGCCCACCCGGGACTAGCGTATACGAGCAGTACTTC.

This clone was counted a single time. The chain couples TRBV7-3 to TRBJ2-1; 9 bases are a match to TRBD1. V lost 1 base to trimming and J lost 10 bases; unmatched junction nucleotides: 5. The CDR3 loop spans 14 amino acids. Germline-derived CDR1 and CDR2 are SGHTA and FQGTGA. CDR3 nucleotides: TGTGCCAGCAGCTTAAAGGGGACAGGGCACGAGCAGTTCTTC. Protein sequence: CASSLKGTGHEQFF.

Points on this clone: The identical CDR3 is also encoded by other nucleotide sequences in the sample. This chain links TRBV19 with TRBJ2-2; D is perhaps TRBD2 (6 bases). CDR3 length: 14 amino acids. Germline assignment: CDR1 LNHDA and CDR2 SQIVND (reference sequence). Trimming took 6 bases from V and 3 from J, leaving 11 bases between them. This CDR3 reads CASRTSGHTGELFF. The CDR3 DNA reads TGTGCCAGTAGAACCAGCGGGCACACCGGGGAGCTGTTTTTT.

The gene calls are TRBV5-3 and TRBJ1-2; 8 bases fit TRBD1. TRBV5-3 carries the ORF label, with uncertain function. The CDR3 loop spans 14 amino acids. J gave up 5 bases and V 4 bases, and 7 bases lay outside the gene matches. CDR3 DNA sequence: TGTGCCAGAAGCACGACAGGGGTGTCTTATGGCTACACCTTC. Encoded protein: CARSTTGVSYGYTF.

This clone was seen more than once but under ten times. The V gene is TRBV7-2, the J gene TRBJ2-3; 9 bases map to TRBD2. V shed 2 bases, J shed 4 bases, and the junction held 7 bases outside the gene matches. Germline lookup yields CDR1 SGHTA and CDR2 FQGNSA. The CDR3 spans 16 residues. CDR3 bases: TGTGCCAGCAGCTTATTTGCGGGGGGGCAGGCAGATACGCAGTATTTT. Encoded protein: CASSLFAGGQADTQYF.

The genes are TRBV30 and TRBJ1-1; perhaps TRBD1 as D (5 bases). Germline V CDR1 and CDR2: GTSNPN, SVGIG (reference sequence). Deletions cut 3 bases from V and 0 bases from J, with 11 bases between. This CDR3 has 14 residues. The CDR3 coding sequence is TGTGCCTGGAGGCTCCCGGGGGTGAACACTGAAGCTTTCTTT. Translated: CAWRLPGVNTEAFF.

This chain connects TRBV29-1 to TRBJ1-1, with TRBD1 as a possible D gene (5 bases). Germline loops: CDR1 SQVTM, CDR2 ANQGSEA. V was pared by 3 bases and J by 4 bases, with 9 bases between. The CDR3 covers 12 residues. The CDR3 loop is CSVEGPLTEAFF. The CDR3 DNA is TGCAGCGTTGAGGGGCCCCTCACTGAAGCTTTCTTT. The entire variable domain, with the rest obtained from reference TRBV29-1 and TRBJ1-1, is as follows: SAVISQKPSRDICQRGTSLTIQCQVDSQVTMMFWYRQQPGQSLTLIATANQGSEATYESGFVIDKFPISRPNLTFSTLTVSNMSPEDSSIYLCSVEGPLTEAFFGQGTRLTVV.

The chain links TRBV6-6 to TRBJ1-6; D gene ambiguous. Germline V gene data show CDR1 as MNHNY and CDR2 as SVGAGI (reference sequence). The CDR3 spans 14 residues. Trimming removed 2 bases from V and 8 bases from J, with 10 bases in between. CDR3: CASSYPEGDSPLHF. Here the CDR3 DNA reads TGTGCCAGCAGTTACCCCGAGGGTGATTCACCCCTCCACTTT.

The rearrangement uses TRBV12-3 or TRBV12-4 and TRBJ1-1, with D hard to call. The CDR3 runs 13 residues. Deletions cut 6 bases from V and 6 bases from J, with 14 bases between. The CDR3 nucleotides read TGTGCCAGCAGCCCGGGAGGGTTCCCTGAAGCTTTCTTT. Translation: CASSPGGFPEAFF.

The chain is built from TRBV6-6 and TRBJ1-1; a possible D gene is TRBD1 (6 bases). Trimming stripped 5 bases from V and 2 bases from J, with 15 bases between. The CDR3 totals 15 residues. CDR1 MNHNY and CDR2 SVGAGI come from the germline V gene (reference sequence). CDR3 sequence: CASSDNRVLNTEAFF. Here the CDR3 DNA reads TGTGCCAGCAGTGACAACAGGGTTCTTAACACTGAAGCTTTCTTT.